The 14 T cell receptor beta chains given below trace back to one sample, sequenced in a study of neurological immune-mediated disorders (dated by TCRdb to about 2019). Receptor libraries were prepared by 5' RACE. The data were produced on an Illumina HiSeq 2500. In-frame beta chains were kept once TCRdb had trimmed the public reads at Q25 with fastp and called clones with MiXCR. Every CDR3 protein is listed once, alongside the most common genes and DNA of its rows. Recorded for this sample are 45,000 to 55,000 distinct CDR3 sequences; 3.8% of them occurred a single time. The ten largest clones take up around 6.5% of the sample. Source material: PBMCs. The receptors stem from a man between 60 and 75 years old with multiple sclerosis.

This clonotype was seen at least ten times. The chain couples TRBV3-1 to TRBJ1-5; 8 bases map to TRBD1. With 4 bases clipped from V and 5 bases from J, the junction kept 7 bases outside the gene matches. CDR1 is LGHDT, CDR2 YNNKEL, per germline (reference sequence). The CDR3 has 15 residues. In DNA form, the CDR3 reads TGTGCCAGCAGCCCACAGGGGGGATCCTATCAGCCCCAGCATTTT. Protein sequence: CASSPQGGSYQPQHF.

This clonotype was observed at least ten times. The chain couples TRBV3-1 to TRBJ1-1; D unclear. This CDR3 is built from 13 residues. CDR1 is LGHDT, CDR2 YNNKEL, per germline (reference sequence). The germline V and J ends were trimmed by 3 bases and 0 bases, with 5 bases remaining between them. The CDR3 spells CASSQILNTEAFF. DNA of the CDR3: TGTGCCAGCAGCCAGATTTTGAACACTGAAGCTTTCTTT.

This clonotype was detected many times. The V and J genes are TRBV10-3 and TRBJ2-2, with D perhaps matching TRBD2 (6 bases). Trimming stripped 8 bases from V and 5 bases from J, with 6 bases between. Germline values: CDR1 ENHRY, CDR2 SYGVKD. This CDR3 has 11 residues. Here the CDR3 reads CAIRGTGELFF. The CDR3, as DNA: TGTGCCATCCGGGGGACCGGGGAGCTGTTTTTT.

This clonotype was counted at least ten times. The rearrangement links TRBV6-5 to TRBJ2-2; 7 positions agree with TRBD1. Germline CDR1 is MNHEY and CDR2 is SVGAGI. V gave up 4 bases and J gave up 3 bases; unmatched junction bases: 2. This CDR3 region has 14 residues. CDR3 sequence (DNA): TGTGCCAGCAGTTCGGGACAGTACACCGGGGAGCTGTTTTTT. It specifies CASSSGQYTGELFF.

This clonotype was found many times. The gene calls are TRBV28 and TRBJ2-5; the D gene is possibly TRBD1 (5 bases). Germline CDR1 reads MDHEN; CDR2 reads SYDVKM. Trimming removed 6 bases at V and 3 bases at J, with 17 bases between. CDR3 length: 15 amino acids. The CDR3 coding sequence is TGTGCCAGCAGCCAAGGCGGCTCCAGGGAAGAGACCCAGTACTTC. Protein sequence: CASSQGGSREETQYF.

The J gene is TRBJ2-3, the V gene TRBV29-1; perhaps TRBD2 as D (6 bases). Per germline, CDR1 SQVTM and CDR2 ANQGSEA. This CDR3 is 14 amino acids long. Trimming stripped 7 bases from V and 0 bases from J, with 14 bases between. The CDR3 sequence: CSASGRISTDTQYF. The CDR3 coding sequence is TGCAGCGCCTCTGGGAGGATCAGCACAGATACGCAGTATTTT.

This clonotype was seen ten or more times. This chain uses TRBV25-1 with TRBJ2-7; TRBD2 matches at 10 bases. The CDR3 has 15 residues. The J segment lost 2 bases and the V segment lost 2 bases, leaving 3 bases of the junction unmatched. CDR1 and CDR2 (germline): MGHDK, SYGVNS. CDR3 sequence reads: CASSEPSGRAYEQYF. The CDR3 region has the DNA TGTGCCAGCAGTGAACCCAGCGGGAGGGCCTACGAGCAGTACTTC.

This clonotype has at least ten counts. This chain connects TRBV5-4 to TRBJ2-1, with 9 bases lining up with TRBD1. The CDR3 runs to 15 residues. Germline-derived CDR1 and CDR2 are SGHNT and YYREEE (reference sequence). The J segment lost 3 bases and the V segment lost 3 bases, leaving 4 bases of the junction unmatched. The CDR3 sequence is CASSSDRGGYNEQFF. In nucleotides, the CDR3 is TGTGCCAGCAGCTCGGACAGGGGTGGCTACAATGAGCAGTTCTTC.

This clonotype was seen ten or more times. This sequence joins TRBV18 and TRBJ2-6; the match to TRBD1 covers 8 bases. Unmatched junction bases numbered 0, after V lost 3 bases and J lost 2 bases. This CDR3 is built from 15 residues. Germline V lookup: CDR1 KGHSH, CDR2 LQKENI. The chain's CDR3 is CASSPDRAGANVLTF. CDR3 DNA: TGTGCCAGCTCACCGGACAGGGCTGGGGCCAACGTCCTGACTTTC.

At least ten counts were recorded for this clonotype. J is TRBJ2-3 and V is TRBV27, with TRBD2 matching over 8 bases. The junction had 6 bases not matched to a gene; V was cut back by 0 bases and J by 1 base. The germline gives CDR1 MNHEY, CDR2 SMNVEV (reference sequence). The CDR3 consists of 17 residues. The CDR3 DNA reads TGTGCCAGCAGTTTATCGGGAGCGGGGGCCCGCACAGATACGCAGTATTTT. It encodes CASSLSGAGARTDTQYF.

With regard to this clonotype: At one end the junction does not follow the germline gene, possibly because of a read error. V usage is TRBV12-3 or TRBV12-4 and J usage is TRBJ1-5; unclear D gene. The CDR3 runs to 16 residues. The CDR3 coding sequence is TGTGCAAGCAGTTTTGTGTTGACGTATAGCAATCAGCCCCAGCATTTT. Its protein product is CASSFVLTYSNQPQHF.

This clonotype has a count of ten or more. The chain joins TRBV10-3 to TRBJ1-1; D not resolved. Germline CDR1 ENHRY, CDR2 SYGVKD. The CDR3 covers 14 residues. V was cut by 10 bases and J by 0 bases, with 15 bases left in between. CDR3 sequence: CATGNRPLNTEAFF. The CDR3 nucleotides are TGTGCCACCGGCAACCGACCGTTGAACACTGAAGCTTTCTTT.

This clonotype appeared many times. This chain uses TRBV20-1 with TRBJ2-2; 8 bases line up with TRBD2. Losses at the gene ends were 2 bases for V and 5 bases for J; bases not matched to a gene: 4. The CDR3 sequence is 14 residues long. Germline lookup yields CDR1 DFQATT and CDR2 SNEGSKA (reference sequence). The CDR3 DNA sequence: TGCAGTGCTAGAACGGGAGGGCAGACCGGGGAGCTGTTTTTT. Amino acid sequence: CSARTGGQTGELFF.

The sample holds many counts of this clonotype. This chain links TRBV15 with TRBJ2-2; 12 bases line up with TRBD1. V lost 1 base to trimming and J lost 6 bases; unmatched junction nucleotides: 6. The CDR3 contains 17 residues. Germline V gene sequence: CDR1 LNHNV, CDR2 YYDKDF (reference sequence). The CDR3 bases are TGTGCCACCAGCAGAGGTCCGGGACAGGGGGCCTCCGGGGAGCTGTTTTTT. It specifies CATSRGPGQGASGELFF.